The sequence of this TCR beta chain was determined in a study of cytomegalovirus exposure and HLA in healthy donors. The PCR made use of 60 Vbeta and 13 Jbeta primers. Sequenced by immunoSEQ multiplex PCR; TCRdb stores in-frame clones only, minus some. The sample contains about 110,000 clones, approximately 70% of which appear only once. Source material: PBMCs. This TCR was recovered from a woman younger than 45 in good health and CMV-seronegative.

CDR3 region: CASSLGRTGGADNSPLHF. The CDR3 nucleotides read TGTGCCAGCAGCCTCGGCAGGACAGGGGGAGCGGATAATTCACCCCTCCACTTT. The chain couples TRBV7-2 to TRBJ1-6; 10 bases are a match to TRBD1. CDR1 and CDR2 from the germline V gene are SGHTA and FQGNSA. The J segment lost 5 bases and the V segment lost 5 bases, leaving 12 bases of the junction unmatched. The CDR3 is made up of 18 amino acids.